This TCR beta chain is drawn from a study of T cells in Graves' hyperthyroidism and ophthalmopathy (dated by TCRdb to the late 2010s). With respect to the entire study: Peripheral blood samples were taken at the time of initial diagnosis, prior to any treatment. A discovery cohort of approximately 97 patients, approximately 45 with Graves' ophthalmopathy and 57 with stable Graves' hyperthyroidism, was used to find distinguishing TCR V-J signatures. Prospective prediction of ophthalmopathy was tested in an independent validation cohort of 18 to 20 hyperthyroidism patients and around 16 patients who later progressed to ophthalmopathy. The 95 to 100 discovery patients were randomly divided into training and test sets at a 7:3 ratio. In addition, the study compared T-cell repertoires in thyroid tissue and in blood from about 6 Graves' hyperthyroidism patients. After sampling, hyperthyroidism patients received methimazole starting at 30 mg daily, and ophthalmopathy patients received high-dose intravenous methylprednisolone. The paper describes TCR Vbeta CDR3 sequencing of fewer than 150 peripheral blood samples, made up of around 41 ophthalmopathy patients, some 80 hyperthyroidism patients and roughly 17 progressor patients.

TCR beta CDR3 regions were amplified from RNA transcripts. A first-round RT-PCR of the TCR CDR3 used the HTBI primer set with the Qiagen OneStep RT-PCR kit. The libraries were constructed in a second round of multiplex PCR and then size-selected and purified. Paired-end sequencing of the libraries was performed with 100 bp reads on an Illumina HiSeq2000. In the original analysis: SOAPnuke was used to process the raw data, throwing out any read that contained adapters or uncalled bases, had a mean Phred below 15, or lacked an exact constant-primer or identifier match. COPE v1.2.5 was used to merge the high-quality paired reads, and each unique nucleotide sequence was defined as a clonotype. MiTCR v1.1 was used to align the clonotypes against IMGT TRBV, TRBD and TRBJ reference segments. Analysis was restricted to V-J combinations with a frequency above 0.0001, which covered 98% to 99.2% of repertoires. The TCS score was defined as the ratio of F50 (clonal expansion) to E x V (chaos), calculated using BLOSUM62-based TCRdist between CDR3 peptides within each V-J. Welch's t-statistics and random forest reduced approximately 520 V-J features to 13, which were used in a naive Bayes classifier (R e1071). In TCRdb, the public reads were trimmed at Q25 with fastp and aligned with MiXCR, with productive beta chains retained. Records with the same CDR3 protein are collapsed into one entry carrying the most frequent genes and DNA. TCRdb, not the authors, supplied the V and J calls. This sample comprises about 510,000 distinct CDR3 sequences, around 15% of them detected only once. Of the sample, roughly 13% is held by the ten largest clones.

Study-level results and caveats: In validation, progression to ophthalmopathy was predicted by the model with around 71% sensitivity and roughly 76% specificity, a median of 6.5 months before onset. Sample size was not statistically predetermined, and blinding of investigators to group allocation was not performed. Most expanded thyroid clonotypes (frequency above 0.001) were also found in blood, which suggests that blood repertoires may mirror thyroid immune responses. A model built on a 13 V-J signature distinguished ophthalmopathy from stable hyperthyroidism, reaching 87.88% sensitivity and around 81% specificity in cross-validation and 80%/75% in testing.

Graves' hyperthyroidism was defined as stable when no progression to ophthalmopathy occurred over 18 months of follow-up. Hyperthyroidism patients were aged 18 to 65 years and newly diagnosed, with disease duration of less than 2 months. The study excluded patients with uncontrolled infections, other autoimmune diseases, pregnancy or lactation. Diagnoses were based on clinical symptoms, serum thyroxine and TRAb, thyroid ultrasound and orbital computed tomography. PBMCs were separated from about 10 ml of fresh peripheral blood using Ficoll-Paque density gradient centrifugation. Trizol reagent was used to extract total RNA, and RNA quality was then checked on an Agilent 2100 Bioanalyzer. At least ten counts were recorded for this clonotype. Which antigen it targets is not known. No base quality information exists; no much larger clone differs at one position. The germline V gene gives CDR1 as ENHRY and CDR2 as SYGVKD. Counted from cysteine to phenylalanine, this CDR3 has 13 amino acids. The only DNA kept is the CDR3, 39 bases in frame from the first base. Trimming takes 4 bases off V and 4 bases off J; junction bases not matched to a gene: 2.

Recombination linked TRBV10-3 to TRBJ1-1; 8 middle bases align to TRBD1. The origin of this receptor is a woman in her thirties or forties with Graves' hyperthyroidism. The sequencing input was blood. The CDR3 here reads CAISGTGTTEAFF. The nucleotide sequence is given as TGTGCCATCAGTGGGACAGGGACCACTGAAGCTTTCTTT.